The 14 T cell receptor beta chains reported below all come from one sample, sequenced in a study of cytomegalovirus exposure and HLA in healthy donors (dated by TCRdb to the late 2010s). Receptor libraries were prepared by the immunoSEQ multiplex PCR assay. The multiplex PCR relied on a mix of 60 forward primers for TCR Vbeta segments and 13 reverse primers for TCR Jbeta segments. Held by TCRdb, this immuneACCESS table contains in-frame sequences only and omits some clones. Under half of the omission traces to an unresolved V gene where checked; the cause of the rest is unknown. The sample profile shows roughly 130,000 clones; 74% of them were found once. The ten most abundant clones make up 5.8% of the sample. The sequenced material came from PBMCs. The receptors shown here come from a woman between 50 and 59 years old in good health and CMV-seropositive.

The V and J genes are TRBV14 and TRBJ2-2, with D possibly matching TRBD1 (6 bases). Trimming cost V 6 bases and J 7 bases, with 12 bases left between them. The germline V gene has CDR1 SGHDN and CDR2 FVKESK. There are 13 residues in the CDR3. CDR3 DNA: TGTGCCAGCAGGTACAGGGTTGGCGGGGAGCTGTTTTTT. It codes for CASRYRVGGELFF.

The chain couples TRBV5-1 to TRBJ2-3; D call uncertain. This CDR3 has 11 amino acids. Trimming stripped 4 bases from V and 4 bases from J, with 4 bases between. Per the germline V gene, CDR1 is SGHRS and CDR2 is YFSETQ. Here the CDR3 DNA reads TGCGCCAGCAGCCGGGCAGATACGCAGTATTTT. Translating gives CASSRADTQYF.

The chain uses TRBV10-3 and TRBJ2-3; the D is unclear. CDR1 is ENHRY, CDR2 SYGVKD, per germline. The CDR3 spans 15 residues. V was cut by 3 bases and J by 2 bases, with 12 bases left in between. In DNA, the CDR3 is TGTGCCATCAGTGATAACTTACCCTCCACAGATACGCAGTATTTT. As protein: CAISDNLPSTDTQYF.

In its sample, this clone was seen a few times. V gene TRBV5-1 combines with J gene TRBJ2-3; no clear D. Germline CDR1 and CDR2: SGHRS and YFSETQ. V gave up 0 bases and J gave up 5 bases, with 10 bases separating them. The CDR3 length is 14 residues. CDR3 in amino acids: CASSLGQVVDTQYF. In DNA form, the CDR3 reads TGCGCCAGCAGCTTGGGGCAGGTAGTAGATACGCAGTATTTT. The full variable domain, completed using reference TRBV5-1 and TRBJ2-3, is KAGVTQTPRYLIKTRGQQVTLSCSPISGHRSVSWYQQTPGQGLQFLFEYFSETQRNKGNFPGRFSGRQFSNSRSEMNVSTLELGDSALYLCASSLGQVVDTQYFGPGTRLTVL.

The chain carries TRBV19 and TRBJ2-5; TRBD2 aligns across 7 bases. CDR1 and CDR2 (germline): LNHDA, SQIVND (reference sequence). The CDR3 is 17 residues long. With 5 bases clipped from V and 0 bases from J, the junction kept 12 bases outside the gene matches. The CDR3 loop is CASSSSFAGVNQETQYF. The CDR3 DNA sequence: TGTGCCAGTAGTTCAAGCTTTGCGGGGGTGAACCAAGAGACCCAGTACTTC.

The chain carries TRBV19 and TRBJ1-1; no clear D. Trimming cost V 7 bases and J 6 bases, with 18 bases left between them. CDR1 is LNHDA and CDR2 is SQIVND in the germline V gene (reference sequence). The CDR3 sequence is 14 residues long. For the CDR3, the DNA is TGTGCCAGTATCTCATCCGACACATTAGCTGAAGCTTTCTTT. The encoded protein is CASISSDTLAEAFF.

The chain combines TRBV9 with TRBJ1-4; the match to TRBD1 covers 9 bases. In germline, CDR1 is SGDLS, CDR2 YYNGEE. Trimming removed 5 bases from V and 8 bases from J; junction bases left unmatched: 10. The CDR3 contains 15 residues. CDR3 protein: CASSEQGAGREKLFF. CDR3 bases: TGTGCCAGCAGTGAACAGGGGGCAGGACGAGAAAAACTGTTTTTT.

This clone was seen just once. The rearrangement joins TRBV28 to TRBJ1-2; 8 positions agree with TRBD1. This CDR3 has 14 residues. Germline values: CDR1 MDHEN, CDR2 SYDVKM. The V gene end was trimmed by 5 bases and the J gene end by 2 bases; junction bases not matched to a gene: 4. This CDR3 is CASSTRQGNYGYTF. The CDR3 region has the DNA TGTGCCAGCAGTACCAGACAGGGGAACTATGGCTACACCTTC.

The genes are TRBV11-2 and TRBJ2-3; D uncertain. V lost 3 bases and J lost 8, with 9 bases in between. Germline V gene data show CDR1 as SGHAT and CDR2 as FQNNGV. This CDR3 region has 12 residues. Here the CDR3 reads CASSFSVATQYF. CDR3 in DNA: TGTGCCAGCAGCTTCTCCGTAGCTACGCAGTATTTT.

V is TRBV30 and J is TRBJ1-6, with unresolved D. The CDR3 has 14 residues. The germline CDR1 and CDR2 sequences are GTSNPN and SVGIG (reference sequence). The CDR3 region has the DNA TGTGCGACCTACGCGGGATCCTATAATTCACCCCTCCACTTT. Translating gives CATYAGSYNSPLHF.

The rearrangement links TRBV9 to TRBJ2-2, with D perhaps matching TRBD1 (5 bases). The CDR3 covers 13 residues. Trimming stripped 0 bases from V and 7 bases from J, with 7 bases between. Looked up from germline, CDR1 is SGDLS and CDR2 is YYNGEE. The CDR3 is CASSVERGGELFF. The CDR3 nucleotides are TGTGCCAGCAGCGTAGAAAGGGGCGGGGAGCTGTTTTTT. Full variable domain (remainder filled in from reference TRBV9 and TRBJ2-2): DSGVTQTPKHLITATGQRVTLRCSPRSGDLSVYWYQQSLDQGLQFLIQYYNGEERAKGNILERFSAQQFPDLHSELNLSSLELGDSALYFCASSVERGGELFFGEGSRLTVL.

V is TRBV5-1 and J is TRBJ2-2, with TRBD2 matching 7 bases. The V gene end was trimmed by 5 bases and the J gene end by 1 base; junction bases not matched to a gene: 14. In germline, CDR1 is SGHRS, CDR2 YFSETQ. The CDR3 extends over 18 amino acids. CDR3 DNA sequence: TGCGCCAGCAGGCCCCCCGGACCCAAGCGGGAGAACACCGGGGAGCTGTTTTTT. Amino acid sequence: CASRPPGPKRENTGELFF. The full variable domain, in which reference TRBV5-1 and TRBJ2-2 provide the parts outside the CDR3, is KAGVTQTPRYLIKTRGQQVTLSCSPISGHRSVSWYQQTPGQGLQFLFEYFSETQRNKGNFPGRFSGRQFSNSRSEMNVSTLELGDSALYLCASRPPGPKRENTGELFFGEGSRLTVL.

V and J are TRBV7-8 and TRBJ2-3; 9 nucleotides agree with TRBD2. Germline-derived CDR1 and CDR2 are SGHVS and FQNEAQ. The CDR3 totals 14 residues. J was trimmed by 2 bases and V by 6 bases; bases with no gene match: 3. The DNA of the CDR3 is TGTGCCAGCAGGCTAGCGGGGCCCACAGATACGCAGTATTTT. Protein: CASRLAGPTDTQYF.

The V gene is TRBV4-1, the J gene TRBJ1-5; 10 bases map to TRBD1. This CDR3 has 15 residues. Germline V gives CDR1 MGHRA, CDR2 YSYEKL. Trimming at V came to 1 base and at J to 7 bases, leaving 4 bases not matched to a gene. The CDR3 here is CASSQGDRGEQPQHF. CDR3 coding DNA: TGCGCCAGCAGCCAAGGGGACAGGGGAGAGCAGCCCCAGCATTTT.